The 21 T cell receptor beta chains below come from one sample, sequenced in a study of blood T cell repertoires in COVID-19. Libraries were prepared by immunoSEQ multiplex PCR; TCRdb keeps only in-frame clonotypes and omits some of them. The sample yields approximately 70,000 clones, 81% seen once. What was sequenced was peripheral blood. The receptors here all came from a woman in her seventies with acute or convalescent COVID-19.

V gene TRBV15 combines with J gene TRBJ2-7, with D perhaps matching TRBD2 (5 bases). This CDR3 is built from 13 residues. Looked up from germline, CDR1 is LNHNV and CDR2 is YYDKDF (reference sequence). Trimming left V 0 bases short and J 7 bases short, with 10 bases between. CDR3 sequence (DNA): TGTGCCACCAGCAGAGATCGACGGGAAGAGCAGTACTTC. As protein: CATSRDRREEQYF.

The V call is TRBV30, the J call TRBJ1-1; 8 nucleotides match TRBD1. The CDR3 loop spans 14 amino acids. Looked up from germline, CDR1 is GTSNPN and CDR2 is SVGIG (reference sequence). V was pared by 1 base and J by 1 base, with 2 bases of the junction left unmatched. The CDR3 loop is CAWSGDRRNTEAFF. The CDR3 DNA is TGTGCCTGGAGTGGGGACAGGCGGAACACTGAAGCTTTCTTT.

In its sample, this clone was seen once. The chain links TRBV28 to TRBJ2-7; 8 bases align to TRBD1. Germline V gene data show CDR1 as MDHEN and CDR2 as SYDVKM. The CDR3 loop spans 14 amino acids. V was clipped by 6 bases and J by 2 bases; unmatched bases: 6. The CDR3, as DNA: TGTGCCAGCAGAACCGGGACAGGACCCTACGAGCAGTACTTC. Its translation: CASRTGTGPYEQYF.

The gene calls are TRBV7-2 and TRBJ1-1; D may be TRBD1 (5 bases). The CDR3 has 15 amino acids. Germline CDR1 and CDR2: SGHTA and FQGNSA. V was clipped by 0 bases and J by 3 bases, with 11 bases between them. The CDR3 here is CASSLASGVYTEAFF. As DNA, the CDR3 is TGTGCCAGCAGCTTAGCCTCGGGGGTTTACACTGAAGCTTTCTTT.

The chain uses TRBV4-2 and TRBJ2-1; TRBD2 is a possible D gene (6 bases). Germline V gene lookup returns CDR1 LGHNA and CDR2 YNFKEQ. The CDR3 extends over 18 amino acids. The ends were cut back, 0 bases at V and 4 bases at J, with 19 bases in the middle. The CDR3 is CASSQEGAGFALYNEQFF. The CDR3 coding sequence is TGTGCCAGCAGCCAAGAGGGTGCGGGATTCGCCCTTTACAATGAGCAGTTCTTC.

V usage is TRBV6-5 and J usage is TRBJ2-3; possibly TRBD1 for D (6 bases). V lost 6 bases, J lost 4 bases, and 8 bases lay in between. Germline-derived CDR1 and CDR2 are MNHEY and SVGAGI. This CDR3 is built from 12 residues. CDR3 protein: CASRQGSDTQYF. The CDR3 region has the DNA TGTGCCAGCAGACAGGGTTCAGATACGCAGTATTTT.

The rearrangement joins TRBV5-1 to TRBJ2-7; 11 nucleotides agree with TRBD2. V gave up 3 bases and J gave up 1 base; unmatched junction bases: 12. Germline V gene sequence: CDR1 SGHRS, CDR2 YFSETQ. The CDR3 is made up of 18 amino acids. CDR3 in amino acids: CASSWATSTSGGSYEQYF. The CDR3 DNA is TGCGCCAGCAGCTGGGCAACCAGCACTAGCGGGGGATCCTACGAGCAGTACTTC.

This clone was detected a few times. The rearrangement links TRBV12-3 or TRBV12-4 to TRBJ1-1, with no clear D. V shed 6 bases and J shed 6 bases, with 14 bases lying between them. The CDR3 totals 13 residues. CDR3: CASRQAAGAEAFF. CDR3 DNA sequence: TGTGCCAGCAGGCAAGCGGCTGGGGCTGAAGCTTTCTTT.

The chain recombines TRBV28 with TRBJ1-3, with D possibly TRBD1 on 6 matching bases. The CDR3 length is 14 residues. Germline lookup yields CDR1 MDHEN and CDR2 SYDVKM. Trimming took 6 bases from V and 4 from J, leaving 13 bases between them. DNA for the CDR3: TGTGCCAGCAGCAGGGGAGTATGGGGAAACACCATATATTTT. It encodes CASSRGVWGNTIYF.

This rearrangement joins TRBV2 to TRBJ2-3, with 8 bases lining up with TRBD1. This CDR3 is built from 13 residues. Germline V gene lookup returns CDR1 SNHLY and CDR2 FYNNEI. Trimming removed 4 bases from V and 3 bases from J; junction bases left unmatched: 0. CDR3 sequence (DNA): TGTGCCAGCAGTGGGACAGGGACAGATACGCAGTATTTT. This sequence encodes CASSGTGTDTQYF.

The rearrangement joins TRBV7-9 to TRBJ2-3; weak D call: TRBD2 (6 bases). The CDR3 loop spans 15 amino acids. Germline V gene lookup returns CDR1 SEHNR and CDR2 FQNEAQ (reference sequence). The germline V and J ends were trimmed by 7 bases and 0 bases, with 14 bases remaining between them. In DNA form, the CDR3 reads TGTGCCAGCACCGGGAGAGGCGCAAGCACAGATACGCAGTATTTT. It translates to CASTGRGASTDTQYF. Full variable domain (outside the CDR3, taken from reference TRBV7-9 and TRBJ2-3): DTGVSQNPRHKITKRGQNVTFRCDPISEHNRLYWYRQTLGQGPEFLTYFQNEAQLEKSRLLSDRFSAERPKGSFSTLEIQRTEQGDSAMYLCASTGRGASTDTQYFGPGTRLTVL.

The CDR3 is CATSDSRLAGGLGTGELFF. The CDR3, as DNA: TGTGCCACCAGTGATTCGAGACTAGCGGGGGGGCTGGGCACCGGGGAGCTGTTTTTT. The chain combines TRBV24-1 with TRBJ2-2; 14 nucleotides match TRBD2. V was pared by 2 bases and J by 4 bases, with 8 bases of the junction left unmatched. Germline values: CDR1 KGHDR, CDR2 SFDVKD. The CDR3 has 19 amino acids.

The rearrangement joins TRBV6-5 to TRBJ1-2; weak D call: TRBD1 (6 bases). CDR1 is MNHEY and CDR2 is SVGAGI in the germline V gene. The CDR3 contains 13 residues. The V gene lost 2 bases and the J gene lost 6 bases, with 10 bases spanning the gap. The CDR3 bases are TGTGCCAGCAGTTACAACAGGGAAGATGGCTACACCTTC. This gives the protein CASSYNREDGYTF.

The V gene is TRBV7-3, the J gene TRBJ1-2; D is possibly TRBD1 (6 bases). The CDR3 extends over 14 amino acids. Germline V gene lookup returns CDR1 SGHTA and CDR2 FQGTGA. V dropped 2 bases and J dropped 8 bases, with 15 bases sitting between them. CDR3 in amino acids: CASSLGPAQGGYTF. For the CDR3, the DNA is TGTGCCAGCAGCTTAGGGCCGGCCCAGGGGGGCTACACCTTC. Based on the CDR3 plus reference TRBV7-3 and TRBJ1-2, the full variable domain is GAGVSQTPSNKVTEKGKYVELRCDPISGHTALYWYRQSLGQGPEFLIYFQGTGAADDSGLPNDRFFAVRPEGSVSTLKIQRTERGDSAVYLCASSLGPAQGGYTFGSGTRLTVV.

This chain uses TRBV7-9 with TRBJ1-3; D is undetermined. The CDR3 contains 13 residues. CDR1 is SEHNR, CDR2 FQNEAQ, per germline (reference sequence). Trimming shortened V by 1 base and J by 4 bases, and 5 bases separated the two germline ends. CDR3 DNA: TGTGCCAGCAGCTTAGAAGCGGGAAACACCATATATTTT. Its translation is CASSLEAGNTIYF.

The rearrangement links TRBV27 to TRBJ1-1; D uncertain. The CDR3 extends over 12 amino acids. Germline CDR1 reads MNHEY; CDR2 reads SMNVEV (reference sequence). Trimming shortened V by 8 bases and J by 1 base, and 8 bases separated the two germline ends. The CDR3 DNA reads as TGTGCCAGCTCAACAGCGAACACTGAAGCTTTCTTT. Translation: CASSTANTEAFF.

The chain couples TRBV7-2 to TRBJ1-2, with D possibly matching TRBD1 (5 bases). V was shortened by 0 bases and J by 1 base, with 12 bases between the two germline ends. Germline assignment: CDR1 SGHTA and CDR2 FQGNSA. The CDR3 has 16 residues. The CDR3 region has the DNA TGTGCCAGCAGCTTAGCCTTCGGGGGGATTAACTATGGCTACACCTTC. Translating gives CASSLAFGGINYGYTF.

J is TRBJ2-3 and V is TRBV6-6; D unclear. Trimming left V 5 bases short and J 4 bases short, with 10 bases between. This CDR3 has 13 amino acids. CDR1 and CDR2 (germline): MNHNY, SVGAGI (reference sequence). CDR3 DNA sequence: TGTGCCAGCAGTCCACAATTGGCAGATACGCAGTATTTT. Encoded protein: CASSPQLADTQYF.

The rearrangement links TRBV11-2 to TRBJ2-5; D is perhaps TRBD1 (5 bases). Trimming pared 2 bases from V and 5 bases from J, leaving 15 bases between. The CDR3 totals 15 residues. CDR1 is SGHAT and CDR2 is FQNNGV in the germline V gene. In DNA form, the CDR3 reads TGTGCCAGCAGCTTATCGGCAGGGAAAGCGGAGACCCAGTACTTC. It encodes CASSLSAGKAETQYF.

V usage is TRBV27 and J usage is TRBJ2-1, with a possible D match to TRBD2 (5 bases). CDR3 length: 17 amino acids. In germline, CDR1 is MNHEY, CDR2 SMNVEV (reference sequence). Trimming removed 5 bases from V and 0 bases from J, with 17 bases in between. The CDR3 DNA reads as TGTGCCAGCAGTGAGGGTAGAGGTGGCCGCTCCTACAATGAGCAGTTCTTC. Protein product: CASSEGRGGRSYNEQFF.

The rearrangement uses TRBV12-3 or TRBV12-4 and TRBJ2-5, with no clear D. This CDR3 has 11 amino acids. V lost 3 bases and J 5 bases, leaving 4 bases between the germline ends. The CDR3 sequence: CASSFRETQYF. DNA of the CDR3: TGTGCCAGCAGTTTCCGGGAGACCCAGTACTTC.